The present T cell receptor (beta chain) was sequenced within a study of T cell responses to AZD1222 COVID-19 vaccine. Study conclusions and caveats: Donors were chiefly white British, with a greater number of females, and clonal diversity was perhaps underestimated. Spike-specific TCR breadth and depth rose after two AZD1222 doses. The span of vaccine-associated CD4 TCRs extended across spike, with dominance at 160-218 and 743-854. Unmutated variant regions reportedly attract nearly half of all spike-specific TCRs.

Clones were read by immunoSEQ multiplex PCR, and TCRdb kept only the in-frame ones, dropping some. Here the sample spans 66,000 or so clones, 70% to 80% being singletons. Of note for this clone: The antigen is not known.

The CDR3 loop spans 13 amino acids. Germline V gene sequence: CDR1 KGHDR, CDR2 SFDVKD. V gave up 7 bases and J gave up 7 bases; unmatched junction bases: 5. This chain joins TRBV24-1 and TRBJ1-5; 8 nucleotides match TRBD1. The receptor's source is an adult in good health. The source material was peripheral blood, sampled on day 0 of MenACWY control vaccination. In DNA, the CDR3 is TGTGCCACCAGCCGGACAGGGAACCAGCCCCAGCATTTT. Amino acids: CATSRTGNQPQHF.